This TCR beta chain is drawn from a study of T cells in Graves' hyperthyroidism and ophthalmopathy. Findings and caveats of the study: Ophthalmopathy was identified by the model a median about seven months ahead of onset. Blood also carried most thyroid clonotypes expanded above 0.001.

Clinical symptoms, serum thyroxine and TRAb, thyroid ultrasound and orbital computed tomography were used for the diagnoses. PBMCs were obtained from approximately 10 ml fresh peripheral blood. The TCR beta CDR3 regions underwent amplification using RNA transcripts as the source. Carried out on the TCR CDR3, a first-round RT-PCR used the HTBI primer set. MiXCR was run by TCRdb on the multiplex PCR reads, yielding one entry per CDR3 protein. The table includes around 380,000 distinct CDR3 sequences, about 14% detected once. CDR3 length: 14 amino acids. The V end lost 2 bases, the J end lost 6 bases, and 14 bases lay between the germline ends. Germline V lookup: CDR1 MNHEY, CDR2 SVGAGI. As concerns this clonotype: No antigen is known for it.

This TCR was sampled from a man in his thirties or forties with Graves' hyperthyroidism that later progressed to Graves' ophthalmopathy. Sequenced: blood. The rearrangement uses TRBV6-5 and TRBJ2-7; D is possibly TRBD1 or TRBD2 (5 bases each). CDR3 amino acids: CASSYGQGPCEQYF. The CDR3 DNA is TGTGCCAGCAGTTACGGGCAGGGACCCTGCGAGCAGTACTTC.